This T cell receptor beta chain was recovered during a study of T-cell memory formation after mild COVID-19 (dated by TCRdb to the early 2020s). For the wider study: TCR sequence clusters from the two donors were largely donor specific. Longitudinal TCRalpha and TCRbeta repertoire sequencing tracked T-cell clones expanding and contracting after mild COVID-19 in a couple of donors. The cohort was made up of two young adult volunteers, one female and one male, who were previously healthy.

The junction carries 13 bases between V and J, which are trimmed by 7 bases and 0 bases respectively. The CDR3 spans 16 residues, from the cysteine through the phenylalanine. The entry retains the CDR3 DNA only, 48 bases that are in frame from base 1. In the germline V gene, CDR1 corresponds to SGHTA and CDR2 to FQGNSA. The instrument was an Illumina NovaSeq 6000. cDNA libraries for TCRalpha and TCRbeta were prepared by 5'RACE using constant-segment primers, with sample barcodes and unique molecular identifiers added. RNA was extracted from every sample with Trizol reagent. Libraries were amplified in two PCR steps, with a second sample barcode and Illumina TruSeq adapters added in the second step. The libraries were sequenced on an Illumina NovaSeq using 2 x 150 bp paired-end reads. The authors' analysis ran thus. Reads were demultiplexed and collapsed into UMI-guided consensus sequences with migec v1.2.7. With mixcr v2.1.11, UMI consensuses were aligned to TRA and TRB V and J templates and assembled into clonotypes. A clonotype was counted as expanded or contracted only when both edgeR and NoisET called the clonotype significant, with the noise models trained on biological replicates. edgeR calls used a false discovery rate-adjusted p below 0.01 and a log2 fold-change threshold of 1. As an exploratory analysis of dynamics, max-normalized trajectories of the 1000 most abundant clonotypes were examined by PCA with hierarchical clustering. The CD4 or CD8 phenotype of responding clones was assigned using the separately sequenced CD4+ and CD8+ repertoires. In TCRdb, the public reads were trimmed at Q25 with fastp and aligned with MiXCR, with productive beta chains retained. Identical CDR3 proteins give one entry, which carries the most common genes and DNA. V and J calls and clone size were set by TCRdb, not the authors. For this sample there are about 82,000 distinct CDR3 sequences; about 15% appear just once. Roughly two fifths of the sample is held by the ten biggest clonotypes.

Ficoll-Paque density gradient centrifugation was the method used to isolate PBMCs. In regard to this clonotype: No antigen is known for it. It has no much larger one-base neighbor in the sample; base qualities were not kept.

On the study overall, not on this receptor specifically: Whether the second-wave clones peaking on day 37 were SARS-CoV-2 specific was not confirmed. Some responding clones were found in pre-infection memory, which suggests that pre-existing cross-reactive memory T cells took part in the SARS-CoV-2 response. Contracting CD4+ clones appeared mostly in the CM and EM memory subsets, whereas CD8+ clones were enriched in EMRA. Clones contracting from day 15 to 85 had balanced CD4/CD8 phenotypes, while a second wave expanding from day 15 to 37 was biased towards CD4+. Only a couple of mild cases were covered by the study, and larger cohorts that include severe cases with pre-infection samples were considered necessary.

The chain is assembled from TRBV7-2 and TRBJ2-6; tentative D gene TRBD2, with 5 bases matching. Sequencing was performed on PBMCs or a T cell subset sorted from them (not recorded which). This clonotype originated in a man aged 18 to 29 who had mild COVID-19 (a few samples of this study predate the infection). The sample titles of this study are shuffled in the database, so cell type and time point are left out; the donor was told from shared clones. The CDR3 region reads CASTEGVRSGANVLTF. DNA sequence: TGTGCCAGCACCGAGGGTGTCCGCTCTGGGGCCAACGTCCTGACTTTC.